This is a list of T cell receptor beta chains from one sample in a study of the immune and genomic landscape of osteosarcoma. The table came from immunoSEQ multiplex PCR; TCRdb's copy has only in-frame clones and leaves some out. This sample yields around 420 clones, of which 65% to 70% are seen a single time; just over 14% belongs to the top ten. Source material: primary tumor tissue from the pelvis. These receptors came from an older man with osteosarcoma. CDR3s include the opening cysteine and the closing phenylalanine or tryptophan. The D gene is left open where the match is weak. Only some rows state a clone size, as once, few, many or a class for expanded clones.

>once|TRBJ2-3|NA|TRBV2
TGTGCCAGCAGTGAAGCGGGGTGGGATACGCAGTATTTT
CASSEAGWDTQYF
>few|TRBJ1-1|NA|TRBV28
TGTGCCAGCAGTTTGGTAGGAGGGGACACTGAAGCTTTCTTT
CASSLVGGDTEAFF
>few|TRBJ2-1|TRBD1|TRBV5-8
TGTGCCAGCAGCCAGAGGAAGACAGGGGCAGGTTACAATGAGCAGTTCTTC
CASSQRKTGAGYNEQFF
>NA|TRBJ2-1|TRBD2|TRBV6-6
TGTGCCAGCAACCCTTACGGGGGGTACAATGAGCAGTTCTTC
CASNPYGGYNEQFF
>NA|TRBJ2-7|NA|TRBV6-1
TGTGCCAGCAGTGAATTCGTTGGGTGGGATAGCTCCTACGAGCAGTACTTC
CASSEFVGWDSSYEQYF
>once|TRBJ2-2|TRBD1|TRBV9
TGTGCCAGCAGCGGGCGCGGGACAGGGGGCGCGAACACCGGGGAGCTGTTTTTT
CASSGRGTGGANTGELFF
>NA|TRBJ1-2|NA|TRBV14
TGTGCCAGCAGCCAAATTGCAGGGCAAGGCTACACCTTC
CASSQIAGQGYTF
>NA|TRBJ2-7|TRBD2|TRBV10-3
TGTGCCATCAGTGGACTAGCGGGGGAACAGCAGTACTTC
CAISGLAGEQQYF
>NA|TRBJ1-4|NA|TRBV4-3
TGCGCCAGCAGCCAAGCAGGGGTGAGGGAAAAACTGTTTTTT
CASSQAGVREKLFF
>NA|TRBJ2-1|TRBD2|TRBV25-1
TGTGCCAGCAGTGATTCCTCCTATAGCGGGGGGACCTACAATGAGCAGTTCTTC
CASSDSSYSGGTYNEQFF
>NA|TRBJ1-1|NA|TRBV5-4
TGTGCCAGCAGCCGGGGGGATGGGCCTGCCCTTACGAGGACTGAAGCTTTCTTT
CASSRGDGPALTRTEAFF
>NA|TRBJ2-1|NA|TRBV7-8
TGTGCCAGCAGCTTAAGGGGGAGGGGTAAATACAATGAGCAGTTCTTC
CASSLRGRGKYNEQFF
>hyperexpanded|TRBJ1-1|TRBD1|TRBV11-2
TGTGCCAGCAGCTTCGGACAGGCAAACACTGAAGCTTTCTTT
CASSFGQANTEAFF
>NA|TRBJ2-1|TRBD1|TRBV6-5
TGTGCCAGCAGATCCGGGACAGGGGGTTACAATGAGCAGTTCTTC
CASRSGTGGYNEQFF
>NA|TRBJ2-3|NA|TRBV13
TGTGCCAGCAGCTTACGTCTAGCTACACACACAGATACGCAGTATTTT
CASSLRLATHTDTQYF
>NA|TRBJ2-1|NA|TRBV7-2
TGTGCCAGCAGCTTAGACACAGCCCCCTACAATGAGCAGTTCTTC
CASSLDTAPYNEQFF
>few|TRBJ1-4|NA|TRBV7-8
TGTGCCAGCTCTCCCCAAGGGGGTAATGAAAAACTGTTTTTT
CASSPQGGNEKLFF
>NA|TRBJ1-2|NA|TRBV2
TGTGCCAGCAGGGACCTTACAGAGGGCTACACCTTC
CASRDLTEGYTF
>once|TRBJ1-2|TRBD1|TRBV7-8
TGTGCCAGCAGCACCCGACAGGGCGGTGGCTACACCTTC
CASSTRQGGGYTF
>NA|TRBJ2-1|TRBD2|TRBV6-5
TGTGCCAGCAGAAACCCTAGCGGGGACCAGCAGTTCTTC
CASRNPSGDQQFF
>NA|TRBJ1-4|NA|TRBV7-3
TGTGCCAGCAGCTGTCAGGGGTTATCTGGTGAAAAACTGTTTTTT
CASSCQGLSGEKLFF
>NA|TRBJ1-1|TRBD1|TRBV2
TGTGCCAGCACTAGACAGGGCACTGAAGCTTTCTTT
CASTRQGTEAFF
>NA|TRBJ2-1|NA|TRBV27
TGTGCCAGCAGTCCCTCCAACGGGGGCTATGAGCAGTTCTTC
CASSPSNGGYEQFF
>NA|TRBJ2-5|NA|TRBV7-6
TGTGCCAGCAGCTTAGACGAGACCCAGTACTTC
CASSLDETQYF
>few|TRBJ1-1|NA|TRBV7-9
TGTGCCAGCAGCTTAGCAGGTTGGGGGGATGCTTTCTTT
CASSLAGWGDAFF
>NA|TRBJ1-5|NA|TRBV30
TGTGCCTGGAGTGAAATGGCAGGGACTTGGAATCAGCCCCAGCATTTT
CAWSEMAGTWNQPQHF
>NA|TRBJ2-7|TRBD1|TRBV5-1
TGCGCCACCGCCCCGGACAGGGCCTCCTACGAGCAGTACTTC
CATAPDRASYEQYF
>NA|TRBJ2-3|TRBD2|TRBV7-8
TGTGCCAGCAGCTTAGAGACTAGCGACGCAGATACGCAGTATTTT
CASSLETSDADTQYF
>hyperexpanded|TRBJ2-7|NA|TRBV13
TGTGCCAGCAGCTTAAATCCCGGGGGTTTGGACTACGAGCAGTACTTC
CASSLNPGGLDYEQYF
>NA|TRBJ1-5|NA|TRBV7-8
TGTGCCAGCAGCTCCTATCAAAATCAGCCCCAGCATTTT
CASSSYQNQPQHF
>NA|TRBJ1-4|TRBD1|TRBV6-1
TGTGCCAGCAGTGTACACTTGGGACAGGGGTCTGAAAAACTGTTTTTT
CASSVHLGQGSEKLFF
>NA|TRBJ2-7|NA|TRBV5-4
TGTGCCAGCAGCCCGGAGGGGAGACAGAGCTCCTACGAGCAGTACTTC
CASSPEGRQSSYEQYF
>NA|TRBJ1-2|NA|TRBV4-2
TGTGCCAGCAGCCAAGTAACAGGGACGTCGGATGGCTACACCTTC
CASSQVTGTSDGYTF
>NA|TRBJ2-2|NA|TRBV4-2
TGTGCCAGCAGCCTACTGAACACCGGGGAGCTGTTTTTT
CASSLLNTGELFF
>NA|TRBJ2-7|NA|TRBV2
TGTGCCAGCAGTGATCGGACCGCGACCTACGAGCAGTACTTC
CASSDRTATYEQYF
>NA|TRBJ2-7|NA|TRBV11-2
TGTGCCAGCAGCTTATCCACAAACGCCTACGAGCAGTACTTC
CASSLSTNAYEQYF